The rows below give T cell receptor beta chains drawn from one sample of a study of T-cell memory formation after mild COVID-19. TCRdb passed the 5' RACE reads through MiXCR, listing each CDR3 protein once. The sample has a few hundred thousand distinct CDR3 sequences; around a fifth are singletons. Sequenced material: PBMCs or a T cell subset sorted from them (not recorded which). All receptors come from a man aged 18-30 years who had mild COVID-19 (a few samples of this study predate the infection). Cell type and time point are not known. CDR3s include the opening cysteine and the closing phenylalanine or tryptophan. The D gene is left open where the match is weak. Only some rows state a clone size, as once, few, many or a class for expanded clones.

V: TRBV10-3
D: -
size: -
J: TRBJ1-4
DNA: TGTGCCATCAGTGAGTCGGCTGGAGCATATGAAAAACTGTTTTTT
CDR3: CAISESAGAYEKLFF

V: TRBV4-1
D: -
size: few
J: TRBJ2-5
DNA: TGCGCCAGCAGCCAAGACGTCGGACCGTCGCAAGAGACCCAGTACTTC
CDR3: CASSQDVGPSQETQYF

V: TRBV20-1
D: TRBD1
size: few
J: TRBJ2-2
DNA: TGCAGTGCTAGAGCTTTCAGGGGGACCGGGGAGCTGTTTTTT
CDR3: CSARAFRGTGELFF

V: TRBV27
D: -
size: -
J: TRBJ2-2
DNA: TGTGCCAGCACCGTAGATGAATCCGGGGAGCTGTTTTTT
CDR3: CASTVDESGELFF

V: TRBV7-2
D: -
size: many
J: TRBJ1-2
DNA: TGTGCCAGCAGCTTATGGGGAGGTCATGGCTACACCTTC
CDR3: CASSLWGGHGYTF

V: TRBV7-9
D: -
size: few
J: TRBJ2-3
DNA: TGTGCCAGCAGGGAAGGGACGGCCACAGATACGCAGTATTTT
CDR3: CASREGTATDTQYF

V: TRBV4-3
D: -
size: -
J: TRBJ2-5
DNA: TGCGCCAGCAGCCAAGAGTCCTCGGACGAGACCCAGTACTTC
CDR3: CASSQESSDETQYF

V: TRBV7-2
D: -
size: many
J: TRBJ2-4
DNA: TGTGCCAGCAGCTTAGCGCTAGCCAAAAACATTCAGTACTTC
CDR3: CASSLALAKNIQYF

V: TRBV6-5
D: -
size: few
J: TRBJ2-2
DNA: TGTGCCAGCGGAAGGGGGGCCGGGGAGCTGTTTTTT
CDR3: CASGRGAGELFF

V: TRBV10-3
D: -
size: -
J: TRBJ1-1
DNA: TGTGCCATCACCAAGGCGGTTGGGGGCGACACTGAAGCTTTCTTT
CDR3: CAITKAVGGDTEAFF

V: TRBV30
D: -
size: -
J: TRBJ1-5
DNA: TGTGCCCTGGAGGGGAATGGCAATCAGCCCCAGCATTTT
CDR3: CALEGNGNQPQHF

V: TRBV20-1
D: TRBD1
size: few
J: TRBJ2-7
DNA: TGCAGTGTCCTCCGGGACAGCAGCTCCTACGAGCAGTACTTC
CDR3: CSVLRDSSSYEQYF

V: TRBV20-1
D: -
size: few
J: TRBJ1-6
DNA: TGCAGTGCTGGGGGCTCCTATAATTCACCCCTCCACTTT
CDR3: CSAGGSYNSPLHF

V: TRBV29-1
D: -
size: -
J: TRBJ2-3
DNA: TGCAGCGTTGAAGATTGGGAAACTGTAGCGGCAGATACGCAGTATTTT
CDR3: CSVEDWETVAADTQYF

V: TRBV5-1
D: -
size: few
J: TRBJ1-1
DNA: TGCGCCAGCAGCTTGTCGGAAACTGAAGCTTTCTTT
CDR3: CASSLSETEAFF

V: TRBV7-7
D: -
size: -
J: TRBJ2-2
DNA: TGTGCTAGCACCCTTGGGGCGACGAACACCGGGGAGCTGTTTTTT
CDR3: CASTLGATNTGELFF

V: TRBV14
D: -
size: -
J: TRBJ2-3
DNA: TGTGCCAGCAGCCAAGAGTTAGGGGTTCTGAATACGCAGTATTTT
CDR3: CASSQELGVLNTQYF

V: TRBV20-1
D: -
size: many
J: TRBJ2-1
DNA: TGCAGTGCTGTTGTTGAGCAGTTCTTC
CDR3: CSAVVEQFF

V: TRBV5-6
D: TRBD1
size: few
J: TRBJ2-5
DNA: TGTGCCAGCAGCCATCAGACAGGGGGCGGAGAGACCCAGTACTTC
CDR3: CASSHQTGGGETQYF

V: TRBV29-1
D: TRBD1
size: -
J: TRBJ1-5
DNA: TGCAGCGCTGGACAGGGGGTGGCTCAGCCCCAGCATTTT
CDR3: CSAGQGVAQPQHF

V: TRBV11-2
D: TRBD1
size: few
J: TRBJ2-2
DNA: TGTGCCAGCAGCTTAGTTGCAGGGGGCGGCGGGGAGCTGTTTTTT
CDR3: CASSLVAGGGGELFF

V: TRBV24-1
D: TRBD1
size: -
J: TRBJ2-1
DNA: TGTGCCACCAGTGACCCCGGGACAGGGGGTCGGTATGAGCAGTTCTTC
CDR3: CATSDPGTGGRYEQFF

V: TRBV5-1
D: TRBD1
size: once
J: TRBJ1-3
DNA: TGCGCCAGCAGCTTGGCACAGGGGGCTGGAAACACCATATATTTT
CDR3: CASSLAQGAGNTIYF

V: TRBV7-6
D: -
size: -
J: TRBJ2-5
DNA: TGTGCCAGCAGCTTAGAATTTATCGGGGGCGGGGAGACCCAGTACTTC
CDR3: CASSLEFIGGGETQYF

V: TRBV20-1
D: TRBD2
size: -
J: TRBJ2-3
DNA: TGCAGTGCACACCCCCCCAGCGGGGGGGGCGGAAGAGATACGCAGTATTTT
CDR3: CSAHPPSGGGGRDTQYF

V: TRBV10-3
D: -
size: many
J: TRBJ1-2
DNA: TGTGCCATCAGTGAGACCCAGGGTCCCGAAGCTAACTATGGCTACACCTTC
CDR3: CAISETQGPEANYGYTF